These T cell receptor beta chains were read from a single sample in a study of blood T cells in healthy people across ages. MiXCR, run by TCRdb on the 5' RACE reads, gives a single entry per CDR3 protein. The sample lists 1,300,000 or so distinct CDR3 sequences; approximately 59% were seen once. The source material was blood. The receptors were sampled from a man aged 18 to 30 in good health. CDR3s include the opening cysteine and the closing phenylalanine or tryptophan. A D gene is named only where the DNA matches it firmly.

v_gene	d_gene	CDR3aa
TRBV25-1	.	CASSEPESAYNEQFF
TRBV19	TRBD1	CASSIEAQGVSYEQYF
TRBV14	TRBD1	CASSQDDRAPYEQYF
TRBV14	TRBD1	CASSQGTGGNAYGYTF
TRBV4-1	.	CASSRHLAGILSGYTF
TRBV27	.	CASSLLVTSSYEQDF
TRBV27	.	CASSLKVHYEQYF
TRBV2	.	CASNEDTINTEAFF
TRBV20-1	TRBD2	CSAPSGVYGTDTQYF
TRBV29-1	.	CSVDIWGEETQYF
TRBV3-1	.	CASSQDGRGRNTEAFF